These 6 T cell receptor beta chains came from one sample sequenced in a study of T-cell memory formation after mild COVID-19. From the 5' RACE reads, TCRdb called clonotypes with MiXCR, one entry per CDR3 protein. Here the sample spans roughly 450,000 distinct CDR3 sequences, around a sixth being singletons. The sample consisted of PBMCs or a T cell subset sorted from them (not recorded which). The source of these receptors is an adult woman who had mild COVID-19 (a few samples of this study predate the infection). Cell type and time point are not known.

The chain has TRBV12-3 or TRBV12-4 and TRBJ1-5; D might be TRBD1 (5 bases). Trimming shortened V by 1 base and J by 4 bases, and 11 bases separated the two germline ends. The CDR3 is 15 amino acids. The CDR3 spells CASSLVSGGNQPQHF. In DNA, the CDR3 is TGTGCCAGCAGTTTAGTGTCGGGGGGGAATCAGCCCCAGCATTTT.

This clonotype was picked up a small number of times. The chain joins TRBV3-1 to TRBJ2-1, with 9 bases that match TRBD2. Germline-derived CDR1 and CDR2 are LGHDT and YNNKEL (reference sequence). The CDR3 sequence is 17 residues long. V lost 5 bases and J lost 3; bases outside the gene matches: 11. In DNA, the CDR3 is TGTGCCAGCAGCGGTCCGGCTAGCGGGATCCTCTACAATGAGCAGTTCTTC. Amino acid sequence: CASSGPASGILYNEQFF.

Details on this clonotype: The CDR3 carries no conserved terminal phenylalanine or tryptophan, so it likely arises from a read error. The J gene is TRBJ2-7, the V gene TRBV12-3 or TRBV12-4; no firm D call. The CDR3 contains 13 residues. Trimming pared 3 bases from V and 1 base from J, leaving 7 bases between. CDR3: CASSFSHSYEQYL. As DNA, the CDR3 is TGTGCCAGCAGTTTCTCCCATTCCTACGAGCAGTACCTC.

The J gene is TRBJ1-1, the V gene TRBV6-5; D call uncertain. The CDR3 length is 15 residues. Germline assignment: CDR1 MNHEY and CDR2 SVGAGI. Deletions cut 7 bases from V and 3 bases from J, with 18 bases between. The CDR3 spells CASNPIVGQYTEAFF. In DNA, the CDR3 is TGTGCCAGCAACCCCATCGTCGGCCAGTACACTGAAGCTTTCTTT.

V is TRBV7-9 and J is TRBJ1-1; D is perhaps TRBD1 (6 bases). The germline CDR1 and CDR2 sequences are SEHNR and FQNEAQ (reference sequence). The CDR3 loop spans 13 amino acids. Deletions cut 5 bases from V and 4 bases from J, with 11 bases between. The CDR3 region is CASSPAGVTEAFF. Written as DNA, the CDR3 is TGTGCCAGCAGCCCAGCAGGGGTCACTGAAGCTTTCTTT.

Only a few counts were recorded for this clonotype. The V call is TRBV19, the J call TRBJ2-3; 8 bases line up with TRBD1. Germline V lookup: CDR1 LNHDA, CDR2 SQIVND (reference sequence). The CDR3 sequence is 17 residues long. Trimming at V came to 6 bases and at J to 3 bases, leaving 14 bases not matched to a gene. The CDR3 region is CASRPSPTGVGTDTQYF. The CDR3 nucleotides read TGTGCCAGTAGACCATCACCGACAGGGGTTGGTACAGATACGCAGTATTTT.